The 20 T cell receptor beta chains in this list originate from one sample, sequenced in a study of CD8 T cells in Susac syndrome. Random hexamers served to reverse transcribe roughly 0.45 to 1 ug RNA. TCRdb used MiXCR to reprocess the immunoSEQ multiplex PCR reads, holding one entry per CDR3 protein. The profile shows some 200,000 distinct CDR3 sequences, around 93% of them singletons. What was sequenced was CD8+ T cells from PBMCs. The receptor source for this set is a human donor with Susac syndrome.

This sequence joins TRBV28 and TRBJ1-2; a possible D gene is TRBD1 (6 bases). The CDR3 contains 12 residues. Germline loops: CDR1 MDHEN, CDR2 SYDVKM. Trimming removed 3 bases at V and 8 bases at J, with 10 bases between. The CDR3 loop reads CASSFRGAGYTF. CDR3 sequence (DNA): TGTGCCAGCAGTTTCAGGGGAGCGGGCTACACCTTC.

The chain is built from TRBV11-2 and TRBJ1-5, with a possible D match to TRBD1 (5 bases). CDR1 is SGHAT and CDR2 is FQNNGV in the germline V gene. The CDR3 length is 14 residues. V was pared by 1 base and J by 7 bases, with 11 bases between. The CDR3 protein is CASSLGRDGQPQHF. As DNA, the CDR3 is TGTGCCAGCAGCTTAGGCAGGGACGGGCAGCCCCAGCATTTT.

V and J are TRBV7-3 and TRBJ1-1, with D unresolved. V lost 6 bases, J lost 4 bases, and 12 bases lay in between. Germline CDR1 and CDR2: SGHTA and FQGTGA. This CDR3 spans 13 amino acids. The CDR3 sequence is CASRPTGGTEAFF. CDR3 nucleotides: TGTGCCAGCAGGCCTACGGGTGGCACTGAAGCTTTCTTT.

V and J are TRBV18 and TRBJ2-7; D unresolved. With 2 bases removed from V and 4 bases from J, the gap between germline ends came to 15 bases. The CDR3 loop spans 15 amino acids. The germline V gene encodes CDR1 KGHSH and CDR2 LQKENI. CDR3 region: CASSPEAESLYEQYF. CDR3 coding DNA: TGTGCCAGCTCACCAGAGGCAGAGAGTCTGTACGAGCAGTACTTC.

The rearrangement joins TRBV5-1 to TRBJ2-7; 7 nucleotides agree with TRBD2. Per the germline V gene, CDR1 is SGHRS and CDR2 is YFSETQ. Trimming removed 0 bases from V and 7 bases from J; junction bases left unmatched: 4. The CDR3 covers 13 residues. The CDR3 nucleotides are TGCGCCAGCAGCTTGGACGTGGGAGGGGAGCAGTACTTC. Protein sequence: CASSLDVGGEQYF.

The rearrangement links TRBV18 to TRBJ1-1; possibly TRBD1 for D (5 bases). Germline CDR1 reads KGHSH; CDR2 reads LQKENI. Trimming stripped 2 bases from V and 4 bases from J, with 17 bases between. The CDR3 sequence is 16 residues long. CDR3 in amino acids: CASSPETAGKFTEAFF. CDR3 nucleotide sequence: TGTGCCAGCTCACCAGAAACGGCAGGGAAGTTCACTGAAGCTTTCTTT.

The chain has TRBV7-9 and TRBJ2-1; D remains ambiguous. The CDR3 sequence is 11 residues long. V lost 1 base to trimming and J lost 15 bases, with 10 bases between them. Germline V gives CDR1 SEHNR, CDR2 FQNEAQ (reference sequence). The CDR3 nucleotides are TGTGCCAGCAGCTTAGGAGTCGACCGGTTCTTC. Translated, it gives CASSLGVDRFF.

The rearrangement links TRBV12-3 or TRBV12-4 to TRBJ1-2; the D gene is possibly TRBD1 (5 bases). The CDR3 covers 12 residues. V lost 5 bases and J lost 7, with 11 bases in between. CDR3 coding DNA: TGTGCCAGCAGTCGTACAGGAGTTGGCTACACCTTC. As protein: CASSRTGVGYTF.

The V gene is TRBV25-1, the J gene TRBJ1-1; 7 bases are a match to TRBD1. The CDR3 totals 15 residues. V was clipped by 3 bases and J by 7 bases; unmatched bases: 11. From germline, CDR1 is MGHDK and CDR2 SYGVNS. CDR3 region: CASSDSRGIFSEAFF. In nucleotides, the CDR3 is TGTGCCAGCAGTGATTCCAGGGGGATTTTCAGTGAAGCTTTCTTT. Combining the CDR3 with reference TRBV25-1 and TRBJ1-1 gives the whole variable domain EADIYQTPRYLVIGTGKKITLECSQTMGHDKMYWYQQDPGMELHLIHYSYGVNSTEKGDLSSESTVSRIRTEHFPLTLESARPSHTSQYLCASSDSRGIFSEAFFGQGTRLTVV.

The V call is TRBV19, the J call TRBJ1-5; 8 bases align to TRBD1. The CDR3 is 18 amino acids. Germline V gives CDR1 LNHDA, CDR2 SQIVND (reference sequence). The junction had 11 bases not matched to a gene; V was cut back by 3 bases and J by 1 base. CDR3 bases: TGTGCCAGTAGTATTGGACAGGGAAGATCCGGGAGCAATCAGCCCCAGCATTTT. Its protein product is CASSIGQGRSGSNQPQHF.

There are a few counts of this clonotype. This chain joins TRBV5-8 and TRBJ2-1, with 10 bases that match TRBD2. The trim removed 0 bases at V and 2 bases at J, leaving 11 bases unmatched. This CDR3 has 19 amino acids. The germline gives CDR1 SGHTS, CDR2 YDEGEE. The chain's CDR3 is CASSLVGLAGVGAYNEQFF. In DNA, the CDR3 is TGTGCCAGCAGCTTGGTTGGGCTAGCGGGAGTAGGGGCCTACAATGAGCAGTTCTTC.

V and J are TRBV11-2 and TRBJ1-2, with D perhaps TRBD1 (5 bases). CDR3 length: 12 residues. Trimming stripped 4 bases from V and 8 bases from J, with 11 bases between. Germline CDR1 SGHAT, CDR2 FQNNGV. CDR3 bases: TGTGCCAGCAGCTCAGACAGCGGAGGCTACACCTTC. Residues: CASSSDSGGYTF.

The rearrangement uses TRBV6-1 and TRBJ1-4; 12 positions agree with TRBD1. Trimming took 6 bases from V and 7 from J; bases not matched to a gene: 9. CDR3 length: 16 residues. Per germline, CDR1 MNHNS and CDR2 SASEGT. CDR3 in amino acids: CASSRDRGLVGEKLFF. CDR3 in DNA: TGTGCCAGCAGCCGGGACAGGGGGCTGGTTGGTGAAAAACTGTTTTTT.

Here the CDR3 reads CASSPQGITYEQYF. In nucleotides, the CDR3 is TGTGCCAGCAGCCCCCAGGGAATAACCTACGAGCAGTACTTC. The chain couples TRBV5-6 to TRBJ2-7, with D possibly being TRBD1 (5 bases). Germline CDR1 SGHDT, CDR2 YYEEEE. The length of the CDR3 is 14 residues. V shed 4 bases and J shed 2 bases, with 13 bases lying between them. Complete variable domain (other parts from reference TRBV5-6 and TRBJ2-7): DAGVTQSPTHLIKTRGQQVTLRCSPKSGHDTVSWYQQALGQGPQFIFQYYEEEERQRGNFPDRFSGHQFPNYSSELNVNALLLGDSALYLCASSPQGITYEQYFGPGTRLTVT.

The genes are TRBV27 and TRBJ1-4; 7 nucleotides match TRBD1. The CDR3 totals 13 residues. With 5 bases clipped from V and 8 bases from J, the junction kept 5 bases outside the gene matches. Germline-derived CDR1 and CDR2 are MNHEY and SMNVEV (reference sequence). CDR3 in amino acids: CASSTGVREKLFF. DNA of the CDR3: TGTGCCAGCAGTACAGGGGTTCGCGAAAAACTGTTTTTT.

The chain joins TRBV19 to TRBJ2-7; no clear D. This CDR3 has 14 residues. Trimming shortened V by 7 bases and J by 1 base, and 14 bases separated the two germline ends. The germline V gene encodes CDR1 LNHDA and CDR2 SQIVND (reference sequence). CDR3 nucleotides: TGTGCCAGTACCCAATCTGAGCTATCCTACGAGCAGTACTTC. This codes for CASTQSELSYEQYF.

The gene calls are TRBV7-9 and TRBJ2-2, with D tentatively TRBD1 or TRBD2 (5 bases each). This CDR3 is 15 amino acids long. Trimming pared 2 bases from V and 1 base from J, leaving 8 bases between. In germline, CDR1 is SEHNR, CDR2 FQNEAQ (reference sequence). As DNA, the CDR3 is TGTGCCAGCAGCTTACGGGGCCAGAACACCGGGGAGCTGTTTTTT. It encodes CASSLRGQNTGELFF.

The gene calls are TRBV10-3 and TRBJ2-5, with TRBD2 matching over 14 bases. V lost 11 bases and J lost 2; bases outside the gene matches: 10. CDR3 length equals 16 residues. The germline V gene has CDR1 ENHRY and CDR2 SYGVKD. This chain's CDR3 is CAVGTSGSLGQETQYF. The CDR3 DNA reads TGTGCCGTCGGGACTAGCGGGAGTCTGGGGCAAGAGACCCAGTACTTC.

The chain recombines TRBV20-1 with TRBJ2-3; D gene unclear. This CDR3 comprises 16 residues. Germline V lookup: CDR1 DFQATT, CDR2 SNEGSKA (reference sequence). Deletions cut 0 bases from V and 6 bases from J, with 19 bases between. The CDR3 DNA sequence: TGCAGTGCTAGAGATATGTCGGGCCTCCTAATGGATACGCAGTATTTT. It encodes CSARDMSGLLMDTQYF.

The chain joins TRBV7-9 to TRBJ2-3; D gene uncertain. The CDR3 is made up of 13 amino acids. The germline V gene encodes CDR1 SEHNR and CDR2 FQNEAQ (reference sequence). V lost 4 bases and J lost 0, with 5 bases in between. The CDR3 protein is CASSSGSTDTQYF. In nucleotides, the CDR3 is TGTGCCAGCAGCTCCGGAAGCACAGATACGCAGTATTTT.